The following is a TCR beta chain sequence with its context. This receptor's antigen is unknown. The record has no base qualities; no much larger clone is one base away. This entry belongs to a study of T cells in Graves' hyperthyroidism and ophthalmopathy (dated by TCRdb to between 2018 and 2021). General notes on the study: Peripheral blood samples were taken at initial diagnosis, before any treatment was given. Thyroid tissue and blood T-cell repertoires from more than five Graves' hyperthyroidism patients were also compared in the study. For training and testing, the 80 to 100 patients in the discovery cohort were randomly divided in a 7:3 ratio. The paper describes TCR Vbeta CDR3 sequencing of some 130 peripheral blood samples, made up of roughly 40 ophthalmopathy patients, more than 70 hyperthyroidism patients and some 17 progressor patients. Prospective prediction of ophthalmopathy was tested in an independent validation cohort consisting of some 18 hyperthyroidism patients and more than 15 patients who later progressed to ophthalmopathy. Once sampling was done, hyperthyroidism patients were given methimazole at a starting dose of 30 mg daily, whereas ophthalmopathy patients were given high-dose intravenous methylprednisolone. A discovery cohort of about 100 patients, roughly 43 with Graves' ophthalmopathy and 57 with stable Graves' hyperthyroidism, was used to find distinguishing TCR V-J signatures.

General study outcomes and caveats: A model built on a 13 V-J signature distinguished ophthalmopathy from stable hyperthyroidism, reaching approximately 89% sensitivity and around 82% specificity in cross-validation and 80%/75% in testing. Sample size was not statistically predetermined, and blinding of investigators to group allocation was not performed. Most expanded thyroid clonotypes (frequency above 0.001) were also detected in blood, suggesting blood repertoires may reflect thyroid immune responses. During validation, the model predicted progression to ophthalmopathy a median of about 6.3 months ahead of onset, with just under 71% sensitivity and around 72% specificity.

CDR1 and CDR2 are drawn from the germline V gene: MNHNS, SASEGT. Ends trimmed: V by 5 bases, J by 2 bases; bases unmatched to a gene: 5. The CDR3 sequence holds 14 residues, the cysteine and phenylalanine included. The DNA shown is the 42-base CDR3, in frame from base 1. Amplification of TCR beta CDR3 regions was carried out from RNA transcripts. For the first round of RT-PCR on the TCR CDR3, the HTBI primer set was used together with the Qiagen OneStep RT-PCR kit. A second multiplex PCR round built the libraries, followed by size selection and purification. Sequencing of the libraries was done on an Illumina HiSeq2000 using paired-end 100 bp reads. The authors processed their data as follows. Raw data were processed with SOAPnuke, discarding reads with adapters, uncalled bases, mean Phred below 15, or no exact constant-primer or identifier match. High-quality paired reads were merged using COPE v1.2.5, and each unique nucleotide sequence was defined as a clonotype. Clonotypes were aligned to IMGT TRBV, TRBD and TRBJ reference segments using MiTCR v1.1. The analysis was restricted to V-J combinations with a frequency above 0.0001, which together covered about 99% of the repertoires. The TCS score was defined as F50 (clonal expansion) divided by E x V (chaos), with BLOSUM62-based TCRdist calculated between CDR3 peptides within each V-J. Welch's t-statistics and random forest reduced some 510 V-J features to about 13, which were used in a naive Bayes classifier (R e1071). TCRdb handled the public reads itself, with Q25 trimming in fastp and clone calling in MiXCR, and kept productive beta chains. Identical CDR3 protein sequences are pooled into one entry, listed with their most common genes and DNA. TCRdb assigned the V and J calls; the authors' analysis was not used. The sample table shows under 400,000 distinct CDR3 sequences, and 15% to 20% are seen once. The ten largest clones add up to under 55% of the sample.

Graves' hyperthyroidism was defined as stable when no progression to ophthalmopathy occurred over 18 months of follow-up. Hyperthyroidism patients were newly diagnosed, with disease duration under 2 months, and aged 18 to 65 years. Any patient with an uncontrolled infection, another autoimmune disease, pregnancy or lactation was excluded. Clinical symptoms, serum thyroxine and TRAb, thyroid ultrasound, and orbital computed tomography formed the basis for the diagnoses. PBMCs were isolated from about 10 ml of fresh peripheral blood by Ficoll-Paque density gradient centrifugation. Total RNA was extracted using Trizol reagent, and RNA quality was assessed on an Agilent 2100 Bioanalyzer.

Sequenced material: blood. The receptor's source is a woman between 50 and 59 years old with Graves' hyperthyroidism. The chain is encoded by TRBV6-1 joined to TRBJ1-2; 7 junctional bases match TRBD1. In nucleotides, the sequence is TGTGCCAGCAGTCAGCCGGGACAGAACTATGGCTACACCTTC. It codes for CASSQPGQNYGYTF.